The 32 T cell receptor beta chains presented below share a single source sample, sequenced in a study of T cells in women clearing cervical HPV infection (dated by TCRdb to the late 2010s). Receptor amplification or capture employed the immunoSEQ multiplex PCR assay. The source is immuneACCESS, and TCRdb retained only in-frame sequences with V and J called. Part of the clones is not carried over; for the studies checked, unresolved V genes explain less than half of this, and the remainder is unexplained. The table kept for this sample lists about 35,000 clones. The biggest ten clones account for under 8% of the sample. The sequenced sample was blood buffy coat. All receptors derive from a woman between 18 and 75 years old with a cervical HPV16 infection that either progressed to CIN3+ or cleared (not recorded which).

A remark on this clone: The observed sequence ends 3 residues before the CDR3 terminus, with the missing tail filled in from the germline J gene. The chain joins TRBV14 to TRBJ2-7, with 7 positions matching TRBD1. V lost 4 bases to trimming and J lost 6 bases; unmatched junction nucleotides: 6. CDR1 SGHDN and CDR2 FVKESK come from the germline V gene. This CDR3 comprises 13 residues. Incomplete CDR3 DNA: TGTGCCAGCAGCCTGGGACAGTCCGGCGAG. Protein product: CASSLGQSGE. The entire CDR3 sequence reads CASSLGQSGEQYF.

In the case of this clone: The CDR3 goes on 3 residues after the read ends, and that part is filled in from the germline J gene. The chain links TRBV11-2 to TRBJ2-7; the D gene is possibly TRBD2 (6 bases). The V end was cut by 1 base, the J end by 4 bases, with 8 bases between. Germline V gives CDR1 SGHAT, CDR2 FQNNGV. This CDR3 has 13 amino acids. CDR3: CASSLVAGYEQYF. The DNA read from the CDR3 is TGTGCCAGCAGCTTAGTGGCGGGGTACGAG.

About this clone: The read ends 3 residues before the CDR3 terminus; that terminus is restored from the germline J gene. This chain links TRBV19 with TRBJ1-5, with D possibly being TRBD1 (6 bases). Germline CDR1 is LNHDA and CDR2 is SQIVND (reference sequence). This CDR3 is built from 13 residues. V was pared by 9 bases and J by 5 bases, with 14 bases between. This CDR3 is CASDRRGDQPQHF. The CDR3 bases that were read are TGTGCCAGCGACAGGAGGGGAGATCAGCCC.

As for this clone: The read finishes 3 residues shy of the CDR3 end, and the germline J gene is used to complete it. The V call is TRBV6-2 or TRBV6-3, the J call TRBJ2-1, with D possibly matching TRBD2 (6 bases). This CDR3 has 15 residues. Trimming stripped 7 bases from V and 0 bases from J, with 13 bases between. Germline CDR1 MNHEY, CDR2 SVGEGT. The sequenced CDR3 bases are TGTGCCAGCACACTGGGGGGATTCTCCTACAATGAG. As protein: CASTLGGFSYNE. The complete CDR3 reads CASTLGGFSYNEQFF.

For this clone: The read comes to an end 3 residues before the CDR3 does, leaving the germline J gene to fill in the end. J is TRBJ2-7 and V is TRBV20-1; no clear D. The CDR3 covers 12 residues. The germline V gene encodes CDR1 DFQATT and CDR2 SNEGSKA (reference sequence). V was clipped by 3 bases and J by 3 bases, with 9 bases between them. This CDR3 is CSASPVGYEQYF. The DNA read from the CDR3 is TGCAGTGCTAGTCCCGTCGGCTACGAG.

Points on this clone: The CDR3 end falls 3 residues outside the read, so it is completed with the germline J gene. This rearrangement joins TRBV29-1 to TRBJ2-7; tentative D call: TRBD2 (5 bases). The V gene lost 4 bases and the J gene lost 5 bases, with 15 bases spanning the gap. The CDR3 length is 13 residues. CDR1 and CDR2 (germline): SQVTM, ANQGSEA. The DNA read from the CDR3 is TGCAGCGTTGTAACCCGGGGAGTCGACGAG. Residues: CSVVTRGVDE. Given in full, the CDR3 is CSVVTRGVDEQYF.

As concerns this clone: The DNA ends 3 residues before the CDR3 does, and the rest of the CDR3 is filled in from the germline J gene. V is TRBV2 and J is TRBJ2-3; perhaps TRBD1 as D (5 bases). Germline V lookup: CDR1 SNHLY, CDR2 FYNNEI. With 2 bases removed from V and 0 bases from J, the gap between germline ends came to 9 bases. The CDR3 loop spans 15 amino acids. CDR3 bases read: TGTGCCAGCAGTGAACGCAGGGCTAGCACAGATACG. Translated: CASSERRASTDT. In full, the CDR3 reads CASSERRASTDTQYF.

A remark on this clone: The read stops 3 residues short of the end of the CDR3; the missing end is completed from the germline J gene. This chain connects TRBV7-9 to TRBJ1-1; possible D gene TRBD1, 5 bases. Germline V gene lookup returns CDR1 SEHNR and CDR2 FQNEAQ (reference sequence). CDR3 size: 12 residues. The CDR3 sequence is CASSLPGTRAFF. The CDR3 DNA, read in part, is TGTGCCAGCAGCTTACCCGGGACTAGA.

Points on this clone: Sequencing ends 3 residues short of the CDR3 end; the germline J gene provides the rest. The gene calls are TRBV30 and TRBJ2-6, with TRBD2 as a possible D gene (6 bases). Germline CDR1 and CDR2: GTSNPN and SVGIG (reference sequence). The CDR3 has 18 amino acids. Deletions cut 0 bases from V and 0 bases from J, with 15 bases between. Here the CDR3 reads CAWSVGLAKSSGANVLTF. CDR3 bases read: TGTGCCTGGAGTGTTGGCCTAGCGAAGAGCTCTGGGGCCAACGTC.

On this clone: The missing CDR3 end, 3 residues past where the read stops, is filled in from the germline J gene. The chain recombines TRBV14 with TRBJ2-1, with D perhaps matching TRBD2 (6 bases). This CDR3 region has 16 residues. V lost 1 base and J lost 5, with 15 bases in between. Germline CDR1 reads SGHDN; CDR2 reads FVKESK. CDR3 protein: CASSQGLELANNEQFF. The sequenced part of the CDR3 DNA is TGTGCCAGCAGCCAAGGTCTCGAACTAGCTAACAATGAG.

Notes on this clone: The read is 3 residues too short to cover the CDR3 end, so that end is filled in from the germline J gene. The V call is TRBV30, the J call TRBJ2-2; D is unclear. There are 13 residues in the CDR3. Germline CDR1 GTSNPN, CDR2 SVGIG (reference sequence). CDR3 DNA, as far as it was read: TGTGCCTGGAGTGTGCAGGAAAATTCACCG. This gives the protein CAWSVQENSP. The full CDR3 protein is CAWSVQENSPLFF. Drawing the rest from reference TRBV30 and TRBJ2-2, the complete variable domain is SQTIHQWPATLVQPVGSPLSLECTVEGTSNPNLYWYRQAAGRGLQLLFYSVGIGQISSEVPQNLSASRPQDRQFILSSKKLLLSDSGFYLCAWSVQENSPLFFGEGSRLTVL.

With regard to this clone: Read data end 3 residues before the CDR3 end; the end is taken from the germline J gene. This sequence joins TRBV7-2 and TRBJ2-1; D not resolved. The CDR3 covers 12 residues. The ends were cut back, 3 bases at V and 4 bases at J, with 4 bases in the middle. From germline, CDR1 is SGHTA and CDR2 FQGNSA. CDR3 DNA, as far as it was read: TGTGCCAGCAGCTTCCAGTACAATGAG. Protein: CASSFQYNE. The full CDR3 is CASSFQYNEQFF.

As to this clone: The sequenced fragment ends 3 residues before the CDR3 boundary, so the rest is inferred from the germline J gene. The V gene is TRBV7-3, the J gene TRBJ2-7, with 7 bases aligning to TRBD1. CDR1 and CDR2 (germline): SGHTA, FQGTGA. CDR3 length equals 14 residues. The ends lost 5 bases at V and 1 base at J; junction bases unmatched: 5. CDR3 region: CASSPQGDSYEQYF. The sequenced part of the CDR3 DNA is TGTGCCAGCAGCCCTCAGGGGGATTCCTACGAG.

With respect to this clone: The CDR3 goes on 3 residues after the read ends, and that part is filled in from the germline J gene. The rearrangement uses TRBV9 and TRBJ1-2; the match to TRBD1 covers 12 bases. The CDR3 consists of 16 residues. CDR1 is SGDLS and CDR2 is YYNGEE in the germline V gene. Here the CDR3 reads CASSVDPGQGAGGYTF. The CDR3 bases that were read are TGTGCCAGCAGCGTCGATCCGGGACAGGGGGCTGGCGGC.

Concerning this clone: The read terminates 3 residues ahead of where the CDR3 ends, so the germline J gene completes it. The chain combines TRBV20-1 with TRBJ1-4; TRBD1 is a possible D gene (5 bases). Trimming removed 2 bases from V and 5 bases from J, with 9 bases in between. CDR1 and CDR2 (germline): DFQATT, SNEGSKA (reference sequence). The CDR3 loop spans 13 amino acids. The part of the CDR3 DNA that was read is TGCAGTGCTAGATCCGGGGGGAATGAAAAA. It translates to CSARSGGNEK. The entire CDR3 protein reads CSARSGGNEKLFF.

As concerns this clone: The CDR3 goes on 3 residues after the read ends, and that part is filled in from the germline J gene. V usage is TRBV6-1 and J usage is TRBJ1-4; no clear D. The CDR3 length is 13 residues. From germline, CDR1 is MNHNS and CDR2 SASEGT. The CDR3 sequence is CASSEVLDSPLFF. CDR3 bases read: TGTGCCAGCAGTGAAGTTTTAGATTCACCA.

As regards this clone: The read ends 3 residues before the CDR3 terminus; that terminus is restored from the germline J gene. The chain has TRBV29-1 and TRBJ1-2, with D unclear. Germline CDR1 reads SQVTM; CDR2 reads ANQGSEA. V gave up 3 bases and J gave up 4 bases, with 12 bases separating them. This CDR3 is built from 13 residues. Partial CDR3 DNA: TGCAGCGTTGACTCGTCGGGTTCCTATGGC. It is translated as CSVDSSGSYG. The entire CDR3 reads CSVDSSGSYGYTF. Full variable domain (remainder filled in from reference TRBV29-1 and TRBJ1-2): SAVISQKPSRDICQRGTSLTIQCQVDSQVTMMFWYRQQPGQSLTLIATANQGSEATYESGFVIDKFPISRPNLTFSTLTVSNMSPEDSSIYLCSVDSSGSYGYTFGSGTRLTVV.

Concerning this clone itself: The read terminates 3 residues before the CDR3 end, so the remaining end is supplied by the germline J gene. V gene TRBV30 combines with J gene TRBJ2-3, with TRBD1 identical over 7 bases. V dropped 1 base and J dropped 7; count of bases not matched to a gene: 2. The CDR3 loop spans 12 amino acids. Per germline, CDR1 GTSNPN and CDR2 SVGIG (reference sequence). The CDR3 DNA, read in part, is TGTGCCTGGAGTGGGGACAGCCATACG. Amino acids: CAWSGDSHT. The full CDR3 protein reads CAWSGDSHTQYF.

On this clone: From the germline J gene comes the end of the CDR3, since the read stops 3 residues before it. The chain has TRBV20-1 and TRBJ2-3; tentative D call: TRBD1 (6 bases). Trimming cost V 2 bases and J 4 bases, with 13 bases left between them. The length of the CDR3 is 14 residues. Per the germline V gene, CDR1 is DFQATT and CDR2 is SNEGSKA (reference sequence). The part of the CDR3 DNA that was read is TGCAGTGCTAGAATCAGGGGAGTTTCAGATACG. Residues: CSARIRGVSDT. The entire CDR3 protein is CSARIRGVSDTQYF.

A word on this clone: The read falls 3 residues short of the CDR3 end, and the missing part is taken from the germline J gene. The chain uses TRBV19 and TRBJ2-3; TRBD2 matches at 13 bases. V shed 6 bases and J 4 bases; nucleotides not matched to a gene: 7. The CDR3 spans 16 residues. Germline CDR1 and CDR2: LNHDA and SQIVND (reference sequence). The part of the CDR3 DNA that was read is TGTGCCAGTAGCTCAGGGACTAGCGGGAAAGCAGATACG. Translating it yields CASSSGTSGKADT. The full CDR3 protein reads CASSSGTSGKADTQYF.

With respect to this clone: The read ends 3 residues before the CDR3 terminus; that terminus is restored from the germline J gene. The chain couples TRBV5-4 to TRBJ1-2; a possible D gene is TRBD1 (5 bases). The CDR3 loop spans 13 amino acids. CDR1 is SGHNT and CDR2 is YYREEE in the germline V gene (reference sequence). The V and J ends lost 2 bases and 4 bases respectively, with 9 bases between them. The DNA read from the CDR3 is TGTGCCAGCAGCTTTCCGGGGGGCTATGGC. Protein sequence: CASSFPGGYG. The full CDR3 protein is CASSFPGGYGYTF.

The sequenced CDR3 bases are TGCGCCAGCAGCTTTCTAGCGGTGAGCTCCTACAATGAG. Amino acid sequence: CASSFLAVSSYNE. The whole CDR3 sequence is CASSFLAVSSYNEQFF. The chain links TRBV5-1 to TRBJ2-1; 7 bases agree with TRBD2. Sequencing ends 3 residues short of the CDR3 end; the germline J gene provides the rest. The V gene end was trimmed by 2 bases and the J gene end by 0 bases; junction bases not matched to a gene: 5. From germline, CDR1 is SGHRS and CDR2 YFSETQ. The CDR3 consists of 16 residues. The full variable domain, completed using reference TRBV5-1 and TRBJ2-1, is KAGVTQTPRYLIKTRGQQVTLSCSPISGHRSVSWYQQTPGQGLQFLFEYFSETQRNKGNFPGRFSGRQFSNSRSEMNVSTLELGDSALYLCASSFLAVSSYNEQFFGPGTRLTVL.

Comment on this clone: The observed sequence ends 3 residues before the CDR3 terminus, with the missing tail filled in from the germline J gene. V is TRBV20-1 and J is TRBJ2-7; 12 positions agree with TRBD2. With V trimmed by 3 bases and J by 4 bases, 4 bases remained unmatched. CDR1 and CDR2 from the germline V gene are DFQATT and SNEGSKA (reference sequence). This CDR3 contains 14 residues. CDR3 protein: CSARTSGSEYEQYF. The sequenced CDR3 bases are TGCAGTGCTAGGACTAGCGGGAGCGAATACGAG.

To note about this clone: The CDR3 end is not reached by the read, which stops 3 residues before it; the germline J gene fills it in. The chain is built from TRBV20-1 and TRBJ2-3; 8 bases align to TRBD2. From germline, CDR1 is DFQATT and CDR2 SNEGSKA (reference sequence). The ends lost 1 base at V and 4 bases at J; junction bases unmatched: 4. The CDR3 runs 14 residues. CDR3: CSARGGSGADTQYF. The sequenced part of the CDR3 DNA is TGCAGTGCTAGAGGGGGTAGCGGGGCAGATACG.

In the case of this clone: The missing CDR3 end, 3 residues past where the read stops, is filled in from the germline J gene. This rearrangement joins TRBV30 to TRBJ2-3, with 9 nucleotides matching TRBD1. Looked up from germline, CDR1 is GTSNPN and CDR2 is SVGIG (reference sequence). This CDR3 region has 12 residues. Incomplete CDR3 DNA: TGTGCCTGGTCACAGGGGGCTGAGACG. Amino acids: CAWSQGAET. The full-length CDR3 reads as CAWSQGAETQYF.

As to this clone: The read gets to within 3 residues of the CDR3 end, and the germline J gene fills in the rest. V is TRBV30 and J is TRBJ2-3, with unresolved D. Trimming removed 1 base from V and 0 bases from J, with 5 bases in between. Germline V gene data show CDR1 as GTSNPN and CDR2 as SVGIG (reference sequence). The CDR3 spans 13 residues. Here the CDR3 reads CAWSGASTDTQYF. The covered CDR3 bases are TGTGCCTGGAGTGGAGCTAGCACAGATACG.

On this clone itself: The read is 3 residues too short to cover the CDR3 end, so that end is filled in from the germline J gene. V and J are TRBV7-2 and TRBJ2-1; D perhaps matches TRBD2 (5 bases). There are 12 residues in the CDR3. V shed 4 bases and J shed 7 bases, with 8 bases lying between them. Germline CDR1 SGHTA, CDR2 FQGNSA. The CDR3 bases that were read are TGTGCCAGCAGCTCCTTAGCGAATGAG. It encodes CASSSLANE. The full CDR3 sequence reads CASSSLANEQFF.

Note on this clone: Read data end 3 residues before the CDR3 end; the end is taken from the germline J gene. The V and J genes are TRBV5-5 and TRBJ1-2; 12 nucleotides align to TRBD1. CDR1 SGHKS and CDR2 YYEKEE come from the germline V gene (reference sequence). CDR3 size: 15 residues. This CDR3 is CASRPPGQGAGGYTF. The part of the CDR3 DNA that was read is TGTGCCAGCAGACCCCCGGGACAGGGGGCTGGAGGC.

About this clone itself: The CDR3 is cut off 3 residues early in the read; its end comes from the germline J gene. This chain links TRBV6-4 with TRBJ2-2; 7 bases map to TRBD1. Losses at the gene ends were 2 bases for V and 5 bases for J; bases not matched to a gene: 2. The CDR3 runs to 14 residues. Germline CDR1 reads MRHNA; CDR2 reads SNTAGT. The CDR3 sequence is CASSDRGQTGELFF. The DNA read from the CDR3 is TGTGCCAGCAGTGACAGGGGGCAGACCGGGGAG.

Regarding this clone: The read ends 3 residues shy of where the CDR3 ends; the end is completed using the germline J gene. The chain couples TRBV6-1 to TRBJ2-2; 14 bases fit TRBD2. J gave up 7 bases and V 5 bases, and 6 bases lay outside the gene matches. Germline V gene sequence: CDR1 MNHNS, CDR2 SASEGT. The CDR3 is 16 residues long. Partial CDR3 DNA: TGTGCCAGCAGTCAAGGACTAGCGGGAGGCAGCGGGGAG. Translation: CASSQGLAGGSGE. The whole CDR3 region reads CASSQGLAGGSGELFF.

Of note for this clone: The read is 3 residues too short to cover the CDR3 end, so that end is filled in from the germline J gene. Different DNA sequences within this sample yield the same CDR3. V is TRBV19 and J is TRBJ1-3, with D perhaps matching TRBD1 (6 bases). This CDR3 comprises 15 residues. CDR1 and CDR2 (germline): LNHDA, SQIVND (reference sequence). V lost 3 bases to trimming and J lost 1 base, with 10 bases between them. Incomplete CDR3 DNA: TGTGCCAGTAGTATCGTAACAGGGTCTGGAAACACC. Translated, it gives CASSIVTGSGNT. The full CDR3 protein is CASSIVTGSGNTIYF.

Details on this clone: One end of the junction does not line up with germline, which may come from a read error. The CDR3 extends 3 residues past the end of the read, so its final part is completed from the germline J gene. The chain combines TRBV10-1 with TRBJ2-2, with D possibly matching TRBD2 (6 bases). CDR1 is WNHNN, CDR2 SYGVQD, per germline (reference sequence). This CDR3 is 13 amino acids long. The CDR3 region is CASIEAGTGELFF. The sequenced CDR3 bases are TGCGCCAGCATTGAGGCGGGGACCGGGGAG.